Many counts were recorded for the clone carrying this TCR beta chain. The antigen remains unidentified. The read stops 3 residues short of the end of the CDR3; the missing end is completed from the germline J gene. The source of the sample is a study of T cell clonality in common variable immunodeficiency. Measured with immunoSEQ multiplex PCR; TCRdb has only the in-frame clones, and not every one. Recorded here are roughly 55,000 clones, none singletons. Whole-study findings and limits: In common variable immunodeficiency, TCR beta chains reportedly carried fewer deletions and N-nucleotide insertions. CVID subjects showed higher TCRbeta clonality than healthy controls.

This CDR3 has 18 residues. V lost 2 bases to trimming and J lost 0 bases, with 22 bases between them. The germline gives CDR1 DFQATT, CDR2 SNEGSKA (reference sequence). Blood samples were heparinized, about 5 to 9 ml per donor. Sequencing was performed on peripheral blood mononuclear cells. The receptor was derived from a person aged 18 to 69 in good health. The V gene is TRBV20-1, the J gene TRBJ1-1; D is unresolved. CDR3 region: CSARTHGRVLGLNTEAFF. CDR3 DNA, as far as it was read: TGCAGTGCTAGAACCCACGGGCGGGTTTTGGGGTTGAACACTGAA.